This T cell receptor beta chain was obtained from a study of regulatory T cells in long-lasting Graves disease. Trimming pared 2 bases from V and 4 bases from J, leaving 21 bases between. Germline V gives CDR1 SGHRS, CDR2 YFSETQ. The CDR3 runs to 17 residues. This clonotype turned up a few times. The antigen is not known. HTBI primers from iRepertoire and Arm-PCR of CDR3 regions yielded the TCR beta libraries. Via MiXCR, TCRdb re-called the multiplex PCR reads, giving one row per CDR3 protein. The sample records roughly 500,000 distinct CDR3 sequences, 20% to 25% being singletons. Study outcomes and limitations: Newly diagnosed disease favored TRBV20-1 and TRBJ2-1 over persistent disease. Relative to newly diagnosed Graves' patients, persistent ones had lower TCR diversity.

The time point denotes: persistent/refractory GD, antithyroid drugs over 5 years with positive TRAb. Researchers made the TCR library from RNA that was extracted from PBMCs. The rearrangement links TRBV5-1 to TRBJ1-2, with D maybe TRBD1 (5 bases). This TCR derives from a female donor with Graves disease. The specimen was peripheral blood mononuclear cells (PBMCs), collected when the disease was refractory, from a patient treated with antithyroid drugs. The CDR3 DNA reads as TGCGCCAGCAGCTTCGCCCCGGGACCCAGCCCCCCCTATGGCTACACCTTC. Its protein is CASSFAPGPSPPYGYTF.